The text below deals with one T cell receptor beta chain. Its target is unknown. Some clones are missing from TCRdb's copy, which holds only in-frame ones; the method was immunoSEQ multiplex PCR. The table records around 16,000 clones, about 95% of them present only once. This entry belongs to a study of a mutant IDH1 vaccine in newly diagnosed glioma. Study summary: Before enrollment, the patients had been treated with radiotherapy alone, temozolomide alone, or both together. Most of them had received both.

Time point noted: baseline, week 1 (first vaccination visit). The treatment here: pre-vaccination baseline after standard-of-care therapy. Astrocytomas that were new, WHO grade 3 or 4, IDH1-mutant and ATRX-lost were present in the donors. Study-level findings and limits: Immune responses induced by the vaccine were seen in roughly 93% of patients, spanning multiple MHC alleles.

The CDR3 totals 18 residues. CDR1 is KGHSH and CDR2 is LQKENI in the germline V gene. Trimming stripped 0 bases from V and 2 bases from J, with 16 bases between. The chain couples TRBV18 to TRBJ2-2; D possibly uses TRBD1 or TRBD2 (6 bases each). The sample here was peripheral blood mononuclear cells (PBMCs), taken from a glioma patient treated with radiotherapy, temozolomide or both. This clonotype was sampled from a woman between 18 and 29 years old with glioma. Some clones in this sample may be carry-over from other donors' samples. CDR3 region: CASSPPRTGALNTGELFF. The CDR3 coding sequence is TGTGCCAGCTCACCACCCCGAACGGGGGCCCTCAACACCGGGGAGCTGTTTTTT.